Below, one TCR beta chain is given with its context. Its antigen specificity is not known. The CDR3 sequence holds 12 residues, the cysteine and phenylalanine included. Only the protein is on record. From a lookup of the germline V gene, CDR1 and CDR2 are SGHTA and FQGNSA. Sequencing took place on an Illumina HiSeq 2000. 5'RACE template switching, by which a universal primer site and unique molecular identifiers were added, was used to make TCR beta cDNA libraries. cDNA synthesis was primed from the TCR beta constant segment, followed by two successive PCR amplification steps. On the authors' methods: MIGEC handled demultiplexing of the reads and grouping by UMI, while MiTCR was used to assemble and quantify clonotypes. Only TCR cDNA sequences supported by at least two reads were kept to exclude erroneous sequences. The tcR package was used for downstream repertoire analysis, and clonotypes were matched between fractions using CDR3 nucleotide sequence together with V segment. VDJmatch was used to annotate antigen specificity against VDJdb, with one amino acid substitution allowed in CDR3. One entry per CDR3 protein sequence results from the TCRdb reprocessing of the reads, with DNA left out. The V and J calls here are based on TCRdb, not the publication. This specimen's table enumerates about 260,000 distinct CDR3 sequences. The ten largest clones represent more than 3.5% of the sample.

The sample originates from a study of T cells expressing NK-cell markers (dated by TCRdb to 2020 to 2021). Some background on the complete study: In sorted CD3+CD56+NKG2C+, CD3+CD56+NKG2C- and CD3+CD56-NKG2C+ T-cell subsets from several donors, TCR beta-chain repertoires were profiled. Among the eight sequenced donors, seven were HCMV-seropositive and one was HCMV-seronegative. The study sequenced eight donors, all healthy volunteers chosen at random: three men and five women. The libraries were sequenced on Illumina HiSeq 2000/2500, MiSeq or NextSeq, producing 2 x 150 bp reads.

Study-wide findings and limitations: Those dominant clonotypes were again the most abundant among CD3+CD56-NKG2C+ cells in a few donors, at about 25-60.1%. Whether the expanded NKG2C-expressing T cell clones were specific for HCMV antigens remained unclear. For about 6 donors, the dominant CD3+CD56+NKG2C+ clonotypes were among the top 10 CD8+ clonotypes and accounted for about 1.0-8% of CD8+ T cells.

HCMV serostatus was determined by detecting HCMV-specific IgG in serum with a commercial ELISA kit. Ficoll density gradient centrifugation was used to isolate peripheral blood mononuclear cells from blood. Material for sequencing was blood T cells: a sorted CD56 or NKG2C T cell subset, CD4+ or CD8+ T cells, or bulk PBMC T cells (not recorded which). This TCR was sampled from a woman between 18 and 70 years old in good health. Recombination joined TRBV7-2 with TRBJ2-5. The CDR3 corresponds to CASSPIRETQYF.